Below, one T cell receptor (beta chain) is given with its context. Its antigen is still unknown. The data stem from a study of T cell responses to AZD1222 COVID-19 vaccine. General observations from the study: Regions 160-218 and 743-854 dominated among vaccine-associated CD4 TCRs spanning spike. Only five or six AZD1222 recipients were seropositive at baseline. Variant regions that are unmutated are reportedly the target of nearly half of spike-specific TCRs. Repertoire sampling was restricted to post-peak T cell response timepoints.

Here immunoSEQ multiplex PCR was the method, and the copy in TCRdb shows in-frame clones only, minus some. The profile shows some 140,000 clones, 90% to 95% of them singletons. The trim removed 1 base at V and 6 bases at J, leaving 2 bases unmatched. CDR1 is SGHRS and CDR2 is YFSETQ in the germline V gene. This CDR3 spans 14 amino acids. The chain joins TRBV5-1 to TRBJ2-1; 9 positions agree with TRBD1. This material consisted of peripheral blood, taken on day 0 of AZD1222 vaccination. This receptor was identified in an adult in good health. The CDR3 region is CASSLQDRGNEQFF. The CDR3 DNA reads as TGCGCCAGCAGCTTGCAGGACAGGGGCAATGAGCAGTTCTTC.